This T cell receptor (beta chain) was profiled in a study of cytomegalovirus exposure and HLA in healthy donors. Study at large: Drawn from HLA-typed donors, tens of millions of unique TCRs were held in an early data release.

In regard to this clone: The antigen is undetermined.

The CDR3 runs 18 residues. Germline V lookup: CDR1 SGHVS, CDR2 FNYEAQ. The ends lost 1 base at V and 2 bases at J; junction bases unmatched: 10. Regarding the study as a whole: It has been reported that TCR beta sequences accurately predicted the HLA-A and HLA-B alleles of most subjects. Presence/absence analyses took donor sequencing depth as roughly uniform. Later analysis associated a missense DCLRE1C variant with TCR beta V- and J-gene trimming.

Use of 60 Vbeta and 13 Jbeta primers characterized the PCR. Sequencing used immunoSEQ multiplex PCR; TCRdb keeps in-frame clones, though not all of them. This table holds about 120,000 clones, roughly three quarters found once. This sequence joins TRBV7-6 and TRBJ2-1, with 8 bases that match TRBD2. The source is a man between 18 and 29 years old in good health and CMV-seronegative. Sequencing was performed on PBMCs. DNA for the CDR3: TGTGCCAGCAGCTTAGGATCTTTACGGGAGGGGCCCTACAATGAGCAGTTCTTC. Protein: CASSLGSLREGPYNEQFF.